This T cell receptor (beta chain) derives from a study of blood T cell repertoires in COVID-19. Study background: Nucleic acid was either cDNA or gDNA, and it came from T cells, B-cell-depleted T cells, or PBMCs.

Germline V lookup: CDR1 LGHNA, CDR2 YNFKEQ. The CDR3 totals 17 residues. Trimming at V came to 2 bases and at J to 8 bases, leaving 12 bases not matched to a gene. Authors' methods: Estimated nucleated cell counts came from reference gene primer amplification. Using immunoSEQ multiplex PCR, the repertoire was profiled, and TCRdb retains in-frame clones only, with some absent. V, J and clone size are those of that table, while D and trimming were read from the DNA. The sample lists roughly 520,000 clones, 85% to 90% seen once, with about 2% in the top ten. Recruitment covered about two dozen US areas and drew participants whose ages spanned about 18 to 95 years.

Source material: PBMCs or T cells enriched from blood (not recorded which). J is TRBJ2-3 and V is TRBV4-2, with 11 bases that match TRBD2. The source of this sequence is a middle-aged woman who had recovered from COVID-19. The CDR3 region is CASSQRSGTSGSGTQYF. DNA for the CDR3: TGTGCCAGCAGCCAAAGATCGGGGACTAGCGGTTCCGGTACGCAGTATTTT.